This TCR beta chain was obtained from a study of spatial heterogeneity in lung cancer. Study findings and constraints: Whereas they appeared in blood less at follow-up, ubiquitous expanded tumor TCRs appeared there more at resection.

Time point meaning: blood at routine non-recurrence follow-up after resection. This clonotype was seen a single time. Its matching antigen is unknown. Every TCR cDNA molecule carried a tag that served as a unique molecular identifier. Each CDR3 protein gets one entry after TCRdb re-called the 5' RACE reads with MiXCR. The table has about 43,000 distinct CDR3 sequences, under 25% seen once; the top ten hold 7% to 7.5%. Germline lookup yields CDR1 LGHNA and CDR2 YNFKEQ. The CDR3 runs to 14 residues. With 0 bases removed from V and 8 bases from J, the gap between germline ends came to 11 bases. The TCR originated in a female donor with early-stage non-small cell lung cancer. The rearrangement uses TRBV4-2 and TRBJ2-1; no clear D gene. The sequences come from PBMCs, collected at follow-up. CDR3 bases: TGTGCCAGCAGCCAAGATCAAGCCACGGATGAGCAGTTCTTC. This translates into CASSQDQATDEQFF.